This T cell receptor (beta chain) was identified during a study of response to subunit inactivated influenza vaccine. General study points: Authors suggested seasonal influenza vaccinations each recruit few new T cells.

This CDR3 spans 11 amino acids. Trimming removed 7 bases from V and 2 bases from J, with 5 bases in between. Germline V gene lookup returns CDR1 SQVTM and CDR2 ANQGSEA. On this clonotype itself: Its antigen is unknown.

TCRdb re-called the RT-PCR reads through MiXCR, storing one row per CDR3 protein. Of more than 600,000 distinct CDR3 sequences in the sample, under 20% were seen once. The starting material was PBMCs from blood, obtained more than 4 days after vaccination. The clonotype was recovered from a man between 50 and 59 years old who received an inactivated influenza vaccine. The V and J genes are TRBV29-1 and TRBJ1-4; D ambiguous. For the CDR3, the DNA is TGCAGCGGGGTGACTAATGAAAAACTGTTTTTT. It codes for CSGVTNEKLFF.